This T cell receptor beta chain stems from a study of control samples from healthy donors and cancer patients. Method: immunoSEQ multiplex PCR; TCRdb's copy keeps in-frame clones and lacks some. The data show about 29,000 clones, 87% seen once. CDR3 size: 13 residues. The V end lost 1 base, the J end lost 2 bases, and 5 bases lay between the germline ends. The germline V gene encodes CDR1 LGHNA and CDR2 YSLEER. This chain uses TRBV4-3 with TRBJ1-2; D is unresolved. This clonotype was obtained from a female donor with melanoma. The sample taken for sequencing was formalin-fixed, paraffin-embedded tissue. CDR3 nucleotides: TGCGCCAGCAGCCAAGCGGGAAACTATGGCTACACCTTC. Residues: CASSQAGNYGYTF.